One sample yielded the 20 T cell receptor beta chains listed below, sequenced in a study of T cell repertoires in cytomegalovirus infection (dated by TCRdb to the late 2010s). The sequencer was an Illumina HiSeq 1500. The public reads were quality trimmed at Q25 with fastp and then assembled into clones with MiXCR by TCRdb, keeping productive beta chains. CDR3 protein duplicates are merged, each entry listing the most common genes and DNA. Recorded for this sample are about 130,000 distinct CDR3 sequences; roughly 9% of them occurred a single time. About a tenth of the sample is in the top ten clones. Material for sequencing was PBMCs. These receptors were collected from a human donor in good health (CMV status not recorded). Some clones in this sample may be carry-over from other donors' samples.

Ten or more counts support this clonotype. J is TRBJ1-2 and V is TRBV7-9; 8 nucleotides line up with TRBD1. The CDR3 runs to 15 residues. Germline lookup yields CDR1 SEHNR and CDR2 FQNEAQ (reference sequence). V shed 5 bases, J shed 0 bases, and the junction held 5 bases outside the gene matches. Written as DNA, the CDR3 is TGTGCCAGCAGCAACGGACAGGGAGCTAACTATGGCTACACCTTC. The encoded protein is CASSNGQGANYGYTF.

CDR3 sequence reads: CASSIREETQYF. Written as DNA, the CDR3 is TGTGCCAGTAGTATCCGTGAAGAGACCCAGTACTTC. The rearrangement links TRBV19 to TRBJ2-5, with unresolved D. V lost 3 bases, J lost 3 bases, and 5 bases lay in between. The CDR3 runs to 12 residues. Germline-derived CDR1 and CDR2 are LNHDA and SQIVND (reference sequence). Full variable domain (remainder filled in from reference TRBV19 and TRBJ2-5): DGGITQSPKYLFRKEGQNVTLSCEQNLNHDAMYWYRQDPGQGLRLIYYSQIVNDFQKGDIAEGYSVSREKKESFPLTVTSAQKNPTAFYLCASSIREETQYFGPGTRLLVL.

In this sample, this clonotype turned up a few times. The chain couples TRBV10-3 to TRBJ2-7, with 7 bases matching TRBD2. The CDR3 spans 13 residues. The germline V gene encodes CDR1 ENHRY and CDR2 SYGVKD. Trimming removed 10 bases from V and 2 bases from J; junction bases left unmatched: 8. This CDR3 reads CATNGLGPYEQYF. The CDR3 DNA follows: TGTGCCACCAACGGACTAGGACCCTACGAGCAGTACTTC.

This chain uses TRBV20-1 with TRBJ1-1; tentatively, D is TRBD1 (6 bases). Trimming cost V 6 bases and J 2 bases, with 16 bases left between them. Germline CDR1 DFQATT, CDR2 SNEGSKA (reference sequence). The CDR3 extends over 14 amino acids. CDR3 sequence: CSATPGHRNTEAFF. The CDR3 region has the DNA TGCAGTGCCACGCCGGGACACCGTAACACTGAAGCTTTCTTT.

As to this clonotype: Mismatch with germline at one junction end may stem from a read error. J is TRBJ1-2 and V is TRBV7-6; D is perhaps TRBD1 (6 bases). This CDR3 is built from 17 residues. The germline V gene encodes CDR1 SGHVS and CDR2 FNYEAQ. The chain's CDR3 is CASSHIVGGRGDYSYTF. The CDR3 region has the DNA TGTGCCAGCAGCCACATTGTGGGGGGCAGGGGAGACTATAGCTACACCTTC.

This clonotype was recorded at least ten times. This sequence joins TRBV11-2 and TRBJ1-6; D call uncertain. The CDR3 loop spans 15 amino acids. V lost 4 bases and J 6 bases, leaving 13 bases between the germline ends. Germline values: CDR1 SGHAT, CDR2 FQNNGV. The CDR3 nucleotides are TGTGCCAGCAGCTCAACACTGATTGGTAATTCACCCCTCCACTTT. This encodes CASSSTLIGNSPLHF.

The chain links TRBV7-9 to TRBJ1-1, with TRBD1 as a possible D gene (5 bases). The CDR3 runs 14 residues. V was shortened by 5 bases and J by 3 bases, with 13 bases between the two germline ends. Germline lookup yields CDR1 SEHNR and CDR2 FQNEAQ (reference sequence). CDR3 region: CASSPVLGDTEAFF. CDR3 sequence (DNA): TGTGCCAGCAGCCCGGTGCTGGGGGACACTGAAGCTTTCTTT. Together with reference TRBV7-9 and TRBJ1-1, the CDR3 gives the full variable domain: DTGVSQNPRHKITKRGQNVTFRCDPISEHNRLYWYRQTLGQGPEFLTYFQNEAQLEKSRLLSDRFSAERPKGSFSTLEIQRTEQGDSAMYLCASSPVLGDTEAFFGQGTRLTVV.

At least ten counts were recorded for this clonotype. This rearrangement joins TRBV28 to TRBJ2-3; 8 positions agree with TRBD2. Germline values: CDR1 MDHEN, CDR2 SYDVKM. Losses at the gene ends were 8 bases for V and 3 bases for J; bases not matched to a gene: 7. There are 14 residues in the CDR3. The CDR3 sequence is CASPPAGVTDTQYF. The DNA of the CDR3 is TGTGCCAGCCCCCCAGCGGGGGTGACAGATACGCAGTATTTT. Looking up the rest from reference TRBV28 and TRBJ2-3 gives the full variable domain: DVKVTQSSRYLVKRTGEKVFLECVQDMDHENMFWYRQDPGLGLRLIYFSYDVKMKEKGDIPEGYSVSREKKERFSLILESASTNQTSMYLCASPPAGVTDTQYFGPGTRLTVL.

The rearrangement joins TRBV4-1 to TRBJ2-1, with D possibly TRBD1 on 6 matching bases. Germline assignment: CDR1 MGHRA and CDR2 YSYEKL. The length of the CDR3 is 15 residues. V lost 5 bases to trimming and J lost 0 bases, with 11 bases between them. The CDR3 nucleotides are TGCGCCAGCAGCTGGACAGAGCGCTCCTACAATGAGCAGTTCTTC. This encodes CASSWTERSYNEQFF.

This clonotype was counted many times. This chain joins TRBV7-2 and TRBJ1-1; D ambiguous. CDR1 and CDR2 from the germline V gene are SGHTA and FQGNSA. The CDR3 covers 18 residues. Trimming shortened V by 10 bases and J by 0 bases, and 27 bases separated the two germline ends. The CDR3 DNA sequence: TGTGCCACCGATGGGGAGAGCGTTCCGAGCGTGATGAACACTGAAGCTTTCTTT. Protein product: CATDGESVPSVMNTEAFF.

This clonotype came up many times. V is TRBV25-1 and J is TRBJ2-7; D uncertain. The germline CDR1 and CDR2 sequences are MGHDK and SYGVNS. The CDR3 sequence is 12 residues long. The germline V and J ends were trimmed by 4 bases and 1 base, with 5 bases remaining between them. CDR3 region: CASSGASYEQYF. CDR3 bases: TGTGCCAGCAGTGGCGCATCCTACGAGCAGTACTTC.

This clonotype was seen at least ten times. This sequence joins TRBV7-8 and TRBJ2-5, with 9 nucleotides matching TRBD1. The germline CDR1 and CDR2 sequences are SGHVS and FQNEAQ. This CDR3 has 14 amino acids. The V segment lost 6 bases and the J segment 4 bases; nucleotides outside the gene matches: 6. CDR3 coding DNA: TGTGCCAGCAGGCAAGGACAGGGGATAGAGACCCAGTACTTC. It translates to CASRQGQGIETQYF.

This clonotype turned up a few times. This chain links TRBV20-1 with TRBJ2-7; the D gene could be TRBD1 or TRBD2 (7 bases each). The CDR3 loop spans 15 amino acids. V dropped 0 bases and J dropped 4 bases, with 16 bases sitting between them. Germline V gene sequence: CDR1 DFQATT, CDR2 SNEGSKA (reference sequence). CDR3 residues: CSARDPRGGVYEQYF. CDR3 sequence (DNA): TGCAGTGCTAGAGATCCCAGGGGGGGCGTGTACGAGCAGTACTTC.

This chain's CDR3 is CSGRTAGNEKLFF. CDR3 nucleotides: TGCAGTGGGCGAACGGCCGGGAATGAAAAACTGTTTTTT. V gene TRBV20-1 combines with J gene TRBJ1-4; unclear D gene. The CDR3 extends over 13 amino acids. Trimming shortened V by 7 bases and J by 5 bases, and 14 bases separated the two germline ends. Germline CDR1 and CDR2: DFQATT and SNEGSKA (reference sequence).

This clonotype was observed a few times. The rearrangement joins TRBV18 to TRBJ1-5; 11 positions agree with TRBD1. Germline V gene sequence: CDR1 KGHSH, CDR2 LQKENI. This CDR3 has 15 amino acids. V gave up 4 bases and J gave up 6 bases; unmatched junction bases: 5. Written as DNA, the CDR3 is TGTGCCAGCTCACTTTCGGACAGGGGGCTTCAGCCCCAGCATTTT. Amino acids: CASSLSDRGLQPQHF. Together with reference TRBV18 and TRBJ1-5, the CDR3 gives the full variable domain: NAGVMQNPRHLVRRRGQEARLRCSPMKGHSHVYWYRQLPEEGLKFMVYLQKENIIDESGMPKERFSAEFPKEGPSILRIQQVVRGDSAAYFCASSLSDRGLQPQHFGDGTRLSIL.

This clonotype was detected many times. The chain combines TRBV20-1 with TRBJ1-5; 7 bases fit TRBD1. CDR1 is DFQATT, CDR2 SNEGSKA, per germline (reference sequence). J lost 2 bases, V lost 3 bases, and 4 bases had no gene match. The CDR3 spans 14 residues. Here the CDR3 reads CSASTGQGNQPQHF. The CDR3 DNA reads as TGCAGTGCTAGCACCGGACAGGGCAATCAGCCCCAGCATTTT.

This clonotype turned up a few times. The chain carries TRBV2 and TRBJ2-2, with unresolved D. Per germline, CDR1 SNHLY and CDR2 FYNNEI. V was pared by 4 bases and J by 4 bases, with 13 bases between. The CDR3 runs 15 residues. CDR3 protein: CASSGGIVSTGELFF. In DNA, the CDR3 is TGTGCCAGCAGTGGGGGTATTGTGTCCACCGGGGAGCTGTTTTTT.

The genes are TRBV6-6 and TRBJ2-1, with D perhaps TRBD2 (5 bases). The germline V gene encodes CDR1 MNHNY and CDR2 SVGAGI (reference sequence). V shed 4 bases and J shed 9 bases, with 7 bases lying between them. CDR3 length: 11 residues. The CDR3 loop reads CASSLGAEQFF. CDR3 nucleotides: TGTGCCAGCAGTTTGGGAGCTGAGCAGTTCTTC.

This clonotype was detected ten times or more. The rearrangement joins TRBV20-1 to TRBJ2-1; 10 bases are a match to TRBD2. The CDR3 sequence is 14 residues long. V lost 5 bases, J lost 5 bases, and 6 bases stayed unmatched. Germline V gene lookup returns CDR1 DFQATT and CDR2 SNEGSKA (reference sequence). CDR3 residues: CSAARTSGHNEQFF. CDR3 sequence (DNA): TGCAGTGCTGCCCGGACTAGCGGCCACAATGAGCAGTTCTTC.

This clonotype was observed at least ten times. The DNA of the CDR3 is TGTGCCAGCAGCTCGGACAGTGTGAGGGGCTACACCTTC. Its translation is CASSSDSVRGYTF. The rearrangement uses TRBV7-2 and TRBJ1-2, with D possibly matching TRBD1 (6 bases). The germline V gene encodes CDR1 SGHTA and CDR2 FQGNSA. The CDR3 has 13 amino acids. V shed 4 bases and J shed 8 bases, with 14 bases lying between them. Full variable domain (remainder filled in from reference TRBV7-2 and TRBJ1-2): GAGVSQSPSNKVTEKGKDVELRCDPISGHTALYWYRQSLGQGLEFLIYFQGNSAPDKSGLPSDRFSAERTGGSVSTLTIQRTQQEDSAVYLCASSSDSVRGYTFGSGTRLTVV.